The clone carrying this T cell receptor (beta chain) has a handful of counts. Its target is unknown. Per the germline V gene, CDR1 is SGHTA and CDR2 is FQGNSA. The CDR3 extends over 14 amino acids. V was shortened by 5 bases and J by 8 bases, with 15 bases between the two germline ends. The data were taken from a study of PD-L1 blockade in urothelial cancer. Turning to the study itself: Once treatment had started, blood was analyzed at 3 weeks (second dose) and again at 6 weeks. Study-level points and caveats: Prediction of better survival came from below-median pretreatment blood TCR clonality.

Clones were read by immunoSEQ multiplex PCR, and TCRdb kept only the in-frame ones, dropping some. The table lists around 19,000 clones, 80% to 90% of them singletons, with roughly 3.7% in the top ten. The sample was PBMCs, taken around atezolizumab (anti-PD-L1) treatment. The rearrangement uses TRBV7-2 and TRBJ1-4; unclear D gene. The TCR sequence derives from a man between 45 and 60 years old with urothelial cancer. The DNA for the CDR3 is TGTGCCAGCAGCCCACGCAGAACGGGGGAAAAACTGTTTTTT. It translates to CASSPRRTGEKLFF.